This entry lists 11 T cell receptor beta chains sequenced from one sample in a study of blood T cell repertoires in COVID-19. The table came from immunoSEQ multiplex PCR; TCRdb's copy has only in-frame clones and leaves some out. The table lists about 150,000 clones, around 89% of them singletons. The sample consisted of peripheral blood. Every receptor here comes from a woman in her thirties or forties with acute or convalescent COVID-19.

The V gene is TRBV19, the J gene TRBJ2-6; 9 positions agree with TRBD1. Trimming cost V 7 bases and J 0 bases; bases outside gene matches: 7. Germline-derived CDR1 and CDR2 are LNHDA and SQIVND (reference sequence). The CDR3 has 17 residues. The CDR3, as DNA: TGTGCCAGTACAGGGACAGGGTCATTCTCTGGGGCCAACGTCCTGACTTTC. It specifies CASTGTGSFSGANVLTF.

The chain carries TRBV5-1 and TRBJ1-2; 8 nucleotides match TRBD1. The CDR3 has 15 amino acids. The V gene end was trimmed by 4 bases and the J gene end by 2 bases; junction bases not matched to a gene: 7. Germline assignment: CDR1 SGHRS and CDR2 YFSETQ. Here the CDR3 reads CASSLDWTGNYGYTF. Here the CDR3 DNA reads TGCGCCAGCAGCCTCGATTGGACAGGGAACTATGGCTACACCTTC.

The chain carries TRBV19 and TRBJ2-7, with TRBD1 identical over 8 bases. J lost 3 bases, V lost 8 bases, and 6 bases had no gene match. The germline CDR1 and CDR2 sequences are LNHDA and SQIVND (reference sequence). The CDR3 totals 13 residues. The CDR3 coding sequence is TGTGCCAGTGGGACAGGTGGTTTCTACGAGCAGTACTTC. As protein: CASGTGGFYEQYF.

The chain combines TRBV6-1 with TRBJ2-7, with a possible D match to TRBD2 (6 bases). V lost 3 bases, J lost 2 bases, and 11 bases lay in between. The CDR3 runs 14 residues. Germline CDR1 reads MNHNS; CDR2 reads SASEGT. CDR3 residues: CASSDFGGPYEQYF. For the CDR3, the DNA is TGTGCCAGCAGTGATTTCGGGGGTCCCTACGAGCAGTACTTC.

V is TRBV7-9 and J is TRBJ1-6, with 10 bases lining up with TRBD1. The germline CDR1 and CDR2 sequences are SEHNR and FQNEAQ (reference sequence). After removal of 3 bases from V and 7 bases from J, the junction contained 3 bases not matched to a gene. The CDR3 covers 15 residues. For the CDR3, the DNA is TGTGCCAGCAGCTTCAGGGGACAGGGGAATTCACCCCTCCACTTT. Encoded protein: CASSFRGQGNSPLHF.

This clone came up once. The chain links TRBV5-8 to TRBJ2-1, with D possibly TRBD2 on 7 matching bases. Per germline, CDR1 SGHTS and CDR2 YDEGEE. V lost 2 bases and J 5 bases, leaving 11 bases between the germline ends. The CDR3 runs to 14 residues. CDR3 protein: CASSFKGGDNEQFF. The CDR3 DNA reads as TGTGCCAGCAGCTTTAAGGGGGGGGACAATGAGCAGTTCTTC.

DNA for the CDR3: TGTGCCAGCATTCGGTGGGACAGCCTCACTGGAAACACCATATATTTT. Its protein product is CASIRWDSLTGNTIYF. The V and J genes are TRBV6-6 and TRBJ1-3; 7 positions match TRBD1. Germline V gene lookup returns CDR1 MNHNY and CDR2 SVGAGI (reference sequence). With 7 bases clipped from V and 2 bases from J, the junction kept 11 bases outside the gene matches. The CDR3 spans 16 residues.

The gene calls are TRBV30 and TRBJ2-7, with 8 bases lining up with TRBD1. In germline, CDR1 is GTSNPN, CDR2 SVGIG (reference sequence). This CDR3 is 14 amino acids long. With V trimmed by 0 bases and J by 3 bases, 4 bases remained unmatched. The CDR3 DNA reads as TGTGCCTGGAGTGTTCAGGGGGCCGGCTACGAGCAGTACTTC. Encoded protein: CAWSVQGAGYEQYF.

The chain couples TRBV7-2 to TRBJ2-1, with TRBD2 identical over 7 bases. The length of the CDR3 is 14 residues. The trim removed 4 bases at V and 10 bases at J, leaving 10 bases unmatched. CDR1 and CDR2 from the germline V gene are SGHTA and FQGNSA. The DNA for the CDR3 is TGTGCCAGCAGCTCCCTAGTTTGGGGGGGGGAGCAGTTCTTC. It codes for CASSSLVWGGEQFF.

This chain connects TRBV24-1 to TRBJ2-2, with TRBD1 matching over 9 bases. After removal of 6 bases from V and 7 bases from J, the junction contained 8 bases not matched to a gene. CDR3 length: 15 amino acids. From germline, CDR1 is KGHDR and CDR2 SFDVKD. CDR3 in amino acids: CATSPRTGVSGELFF. The CDR3 nucleotides read TGTGCCACCAGTCCCCGGACAGGGGTGAGCGGGGAGCTGTTTTTT.

The V and J genes are TRBV18 and TRBJ1-5; no definite D call. This CDR3 has 13 residues. With 1 base removed from V and 6 bases from J, the gap between germline ends came to 7 bases. Looked up from germline, CDR1 is KGHSH and CDR2 is LQKENI. The CDR3 DNA reads as TGTGCCAGCTCACCACTTTTGAGTCAGCCCCAGCATTTT. As protein: CASSPLLSQPQHF.